A selection of T cell receptor beta chains follows, all from one sample in a study of radiotherapy plus CTLA-4 blockade in lung cancer. Assay: immunoSEQ multiplex PCR; the TCRdb copy retains only in-frame clones and omits some. There are 90,000 or so clones in the sample; around 87% occur only once, and about 2% lies in the top ten. Sequenced material: peripheral blood, taken from a patient treated with radiotherapy plus ipilimumab. Receptors were obtained from a human donor with non-small cell lung cancer who had a partial response to radiotherapy plus ipilimumab. Each CDR3 is given with its conserved first and last residue. Fields, in order: clone size, D gene, J gene, V gene, CDR3 DNA, CDR3 protein. The D gene is left open where the match is weak. Size is stated for part of the rows, as once, few or many counts, or as a class when the clone is expanded.

abundance: NA; d_gene: TRBD2; j_gene: TRBJ2-2; v_gene: TRBV5-1; CDR3nt: TGCGCCAGCAGCAGTCTAGCGGGAAACACCGGGGAGCTGTTTTTT; CDR3aa: CASSSLAGNTGELFF
abundance: NA; d_gene: TRBD2; j_gene: TRBJ2-7; v_gene: TRBV29-1; CDR3nt: TGCAGCGTAGTGACTAGCGGCTTGGCCTACGAGCAGTACTTC; CDR3aa: CSVVTSGLAYEQYF
abundance: few; d_gene: NA; j_gene: TRBJ2-1; v_gene: TRBV9; CDR3nt: TGTGCCAGCAGCCCCAGGGTGGTCTCCTACAATGAGCAGTTCTTC; CDR3aa: CASSPRVVSYNEQFF
abundance: NA; d_gene: TRBD1; j_gene: TRBJ1-2; v_gene: TRBV28; CDR3nt: TGTGCCAGCAGTTTATACAGGGGGCTTGGTGGCTACACCTTC; CDR3aa: CASSLYRGLGGYTF
abundance: NA; d_gene: NA; j_gene: TRBJ2-1; v_gene: TRBV5-1; CDR3nt: TGCGCCAGCAGCTTGGACTCCCGCTCCTACAATGAGCAGTTCTTC; CDR3aa: CASSLDSRSYNEQFF
abundance: NA; d_gene: NA; j_gene: TRBJ1-3; v_gene: TRBV19; CDR3nt: TGTGCCAGTGGGGGAGGGAGGACTGGAAACACCATATATTTT; CDR3aa: CASGGGRTGNTIYF
abundance: once; d_gene: NA; j_gene: TRBJ1-1; v_gene: TRBV30; CDR3nt: TGTGCCTGGAGTCTGAACGTTGAGGGTTTCTTT; CDR3aa: CAWSLNVEGFF
abundance: NA; d_gene: NA; j_gene: TRBJ2-1; v_gene: TRBV15; CDR3nt: TGTGCCACCAGCAGAGGACAGAACAATGAGCAGTTCTTC; CDR3aa: CATSRGQNNEQFF
abundance: NA; d_gene: TRBD1; j_gene: TRBJ1-2; v_gene: TRBV23-1; CDR3nt: TGCGCCAGCAGAAAAACAGGGGATAACTATGGCTACACCTTC; CDR3aa: CASRKTGDNYGYTF
abundance: NA; d_gene: NA; j_gene: TRBJ2-6; v_gene: TRBV7-2; CDR3nt: TGTGCCAGCAGATTGAGTCAGGGGAGTGCCAACGTCCTGACTTTC; CDR3aa: CASRLSQGSANVLTF
abundance: NA; d_gene: TRBD1; j_gene: TRBJ1-1; v_gene: TRBV27; CDR3nt: TGTGCCAGCGGCTTACTCAGACAGGGGGGCACTGAAGCTTTCTTT; CDR3aa: CASGLLRQGGTEAFF
abundance: NA; d_gene: NA; j_gene: TRBJ1-5; v_gene: TRBV6-5; CDR3nt: TGTGCCAGCGAACAGGGAGCCAATCAGCCCCAGCATTTT; CDR3aa: CASEQGANQPQHF
abundance: NA; d_gene: NA; j_gene: TRBJ2-6; v_gene: TRBV11-2; CDR3nt: TGTGCCAGCAGCTTTTCGGCGGCTTCAGGGGCCAACGTCCCGACTTTC; CDR3aa: CASSFSAASGANVPTF
abundance: NA; d_gene: NA; j_gene: TRBJ2-1; v_gene: TRBV30; CDR3nt: TGTGCCTGGAGTGCAAAGCGGAGCTCCTACAATGAGCAGTTCTTC; CDR3aa: CAWSAKRSSYNEQFF
abundance: NA; d_gene: TRBD2; j_gene: TRBJ2-5; v_gene: TRBV25-1; CDR3nt: TGTGCCAGCAGTGAATCCCCAGCGGGAGGTCTTGAGACCCAGTACTTC; CDR3aa: CASSESPAGGLETQYF
abundance: NA; d_gene: NA; j_gene: TRBJ2-1; v_gene: TRBV2; CDR3nt: TGTGCCAGCAGTGAGGAGGTTCACAATGAGCAGTTCTTC; CDR3aa: CASSEEVHNEQFF
abundance: NA; d_gene: NA; j_gene: TRBJ1-1; v_gene: TRBV7-8; CDR3nt: TGTGCCAGCAGCTTAGAACAGCTGAACACTGAAGCTTTCTTT; CDR3aa: CASSLEQLNTEAFF
abundance: NA; d_gene: TRBD1; j_gene: TRBJ1-4; v_gene: TRBV5-4; CDR3nt: TGTGCCAGCAGCAAAAACAGGGGGGAATCTGAAAAACTGTTTTTT; CDR3aa: CASSKNRGESEKLFF
abundance: NA; d_gene: TRBD2; j_gene: TRBJ2-1; v_gene: TRBV27; CDR3nt: TGTGCCAGCAGTTCCCCTCTTAGACTAGCGGGGTACAATGAGCAGTTCTTC; CDR3aa: CASSSPLRLAGYNEQFF
abundance: NA; d_gene: TRBD2; j_gene: TRBJ2-5; v_gene: TRBV10-2; CDR3nt: TGCGCCAGCAGCCGCGGCCTAGCGGGGCATATAACGGAGACCCAGTACTTC; CDR3aa: CASSRGLAGHITETQYF
abundance: NA; d_gene: TRBD1; j_gene: TRBJ2-7; v_gene: TRBV30; CDR3nt: TGTGCCTGGAGGCCCGAAGGACAGGGGAGCTCCTACGAGCAGTACTTC; CDR3aa: CAWRPEGQGSSYEQYF
abundance: NA; d_gene: TRBD2; j_gene: TRBJ2-1; v_gene: TRBV30; CDR3nt: TGTGCCTGGAGTGTACAGTGGCTAGCGGGAGCGCTCCCTCTCCGTGAGCAGTTCTTC; CDR3aa: CAWSVQWLAGALPLREQFF
abundance: NA; d_gene: NA; j_gene: TRBJ1-5; v_gene: TRBV18; CDR3nt: TGTGCCAGCTCACCACTTGTCCTTGACAGTGGGGGGCAGCCCCAGCATTTT; CDR3aa: CASSPLVLDSGGQPQHF
abundance: few; d_gene: NA; j_gene: TRBJ1-1; v_gene: TRBV6-6; CDR3nt: TGTGCCAGCACCCGAGGGGGTTCGAACACTGAAGCTTTCTTT; CDR3aa: CASTRGGSNTEAFF
abundance: NA; d_gene: NA; j_gene: TRBJ2-1; v_gene: TRBV7-2; CDR3nt: TGTGCCAGCAGCTACGCCGGGTCCTACAATGAGCAGTTCTTC; CDR3aa: CASSYAGSYNEQFF
abundance: few; d_gene: NA; j_gene: TRBJ1-1; v_gene: TRBV7-9; CDR3nt: TGTGCCAGCAGCCTAATGGCAGGGGAAGCTTTCTTT; CDR3aa: CASSLMAGEAFF
abundance: NA; d_gene: TRBD1; j_gene: TRBJ1-2; v_gene: TRBV6-4; CDR3nt: TGTGCCAGCAGTGACTCCTCAGGGGGCTATGGCTACACCTTC; CDR3aa: CASSDSSGGYGYTF
abundance: NA; d_gene: NA; j_gene: TRBJ2-3; v_gene: TRBV4-2; CDR3nt: TGTGCCAGCAGCCAAGTCAGGGATAAAGATACGCAGTATTTT; CDR3aa: CASSQVRDKDTQYF